Below, 16 T cell receptor beta chains from the same sample are listed, as sequenced in a study of blood T cell repertoires in COVID-19. The method was immunoSEQ multiplex PCR; TCRdb's version includes in-frame clones alone and lacks a portion of them. The repertoire includes 55,000 to 90,000 clones, around 86% of them detected once, and 3% to 5% sits in the top ten. Sequencing was done on a sample of peripheral blood. The source is an older man with active COVID-19.

J is TRBJ2-7 and V is TRBV3-1 (or the pseudogene TRBV3-2), with 12 bases aligning to TRBD2. Trimming at V came to 3 bases and at J to 3 bases, leaving 3 bases not matched to a gene. The CDR3 extends over 15 amino acids. Germline V gene data show CDR1 as LGHDT and CDR2 as YNNKEL (reference sequence). CDR3 in amino acids: CASSHPGLAGYEQYF. In nucleotides, the CDR3 is TGTGCCAGCAGCCACCCGGGACTAGCGGGCTACGAGCAGTACTTC.

This clone was counted between two and nine times. The V gene is TRBV5-1, the J gene TRBJ2-7; D gene ambiguous. This CDR3 comprises 14 residues. Germline loops: CDR1 SGHRS, CDR2 YFSETQ. V was clipped by 3 bases and J by 0 bases, with 10 bases between them. In DNA, the CDR3 is TGCGCCAGCAGCTCCTCTCCGAGCTCCTACGAGCAGTACTTC. This translates into CASSSSPSSYEQYF.

V gene TRBV19 combines with J gene TRBJ2-2; 10 bases map to TRBD1. The CDR3 sequence is 16 residues long. Per germline, CDR1 LNHDA and CDR2 SQIVND (reference sequence). V gave up 5 bases and J gave up 1 base; unmatched junction bases: 4. CDR3 DNA: TGTGCCAGTAGTGGACGGGACAGGGGGAACACCGGGGAGCTGTTTTTT. This sequence encodes CASSGRDRGNTGELFF.

This chain joins TRBV7-3 and TRBJ2-2, with D tentatively TRBD1 (6 bases). Germline V gene sequence: CDR1 SGHTA, CDR2 FQGTGA. V lost 5 bases, J lost 8 bases, and 15 bases lay in between. The CDR3 consists of 14 residues. The CDR3 sequence: CASSPLLGGGELFF. The DNA for the CDR3 is TGTGCCAGCAGCCCCCTACTAGGGGGAGGGGAGCTGTTTTTT.

For the CDR3, the DNA is TGTGCCAGCTCACCGGGCCGGGATGTTGGTGAGCAGTTCTTC. Its translation is CASSPGRDVGEQFF. J is TRBJ2-1 and V is TRBV18; a possible D gene is TRBD2 (5 bases). Germline V gene data show CDR1 as KGHSH and CDR2 as LQKENI. There are 14 residues in the CDR3. V was clipped by 3 bases and J by 9 bases, with 15 bases between them. The variable domain in full, with the rest retrieved from reference TRBV18 and TRBJ2-1, is NAGVMQNPRHLVRRRGQEARLRCSPMKGHSHVYWYRQLPEEGLKFMVYLQKENIIDESGMPKERFSAEFPKEGPSILRIQQVVRGDSAAYFCASSPGRDVGEQFFGPGTRLTVL.

This clone has a handful of counts. V usage is TRBV19 and J usage is TRBJ1-5; no definite D call. The CDR3 sequence is 14 residues long. The V and J ends lost 9 bases and 0 bases respectively, with 12 bases between them. Per germline, CDR1 LNHDA and CDR2 SQIVND (reference sequence). The CDR3, as DNA: TGTGCCAGCACCCCGGGGTATAGCAATCAGCCCCAGCATTTT. Its protein product is CASTPGYSNQPQHF.

V is TRBV6-1 and J is TRBJ2-5, with D tentatively TRBD2 (5 bases). The CDR3 is 14 residues long. The V gene's germline CDR1 is MNHNS and CDR2 SASEGT. The ends were cut back, 1 base at V and 4 bases at J, with 10 bases in the middle. The CDR3 coding sequence is TGTGCCAGCAGTGAAGTTGGTAGCGTAGAGACCCAGTACTTC. Protein product: CASSEVGSVETQYF.

The chain uses TRBV3-1 (or the pseudogene TRBV3-2) and TRBJ1-1, with D maybe TRBD1 (5 bases). Trimming left V 4 bases short and J 5 bases short, with 14 bases between. Germline V gene lookup returns CDR1 LGHDT and CDR2 YNNKEL (reference sequence). The CDR3 has 14 residues. CDR3 region: CASSPDIRGTEAFF. The CDR3, as DNA: TGTGCCAGCAGCCCGGACATCCGGGGGACTGAAGCTTTCTTT.

This sequence joins TRBV6-2 or TRBV6-3 and TRBJ2-5; 11 positions agree with TRBD2. V dropped 2 bases and J dropped 7; count of bases not matched to a gene: 6. The CDR3 consists of 15 residues. Germline values: CDR1 MNHEY, CDR2 SVGEGT. The CDR3 sequence is CASSYAELAGATQYF. The DNA of the CDR3 is TGTGCCAGCAGTTACGCCGAACTAGCGGGAGCGACCCAGTACTTC.

This clone was detected once. V usage is TRBV30 and J usage is TRBJ1-1; D uncertain. CDR1 is GTSNPN, CDR2 SVGIG, per germline (reference sequence). With 3 bases removed from V and 1 base from J, the gap between germline ends came to 15 bases. This CDR3 comprises 15 residues. The CDR3 DNA follows: TGTGCCTGGAGGGGAGGCACATTCGGGAACACTGAAGCTTTCTTT. It codes for CAWRGGTFGNTEAFF.

This clone is a singleton in its sample. The chain combines TRBV9 with TRBJ2-3; 7 bases fit TRBD1. J lost 4 bases, V lost 0 bases, and 5 bases had no gene match. The CDR3 has 15 residues. Germline V gene data show CDR1 as SGDLS and CDR2 as YYNGEE. Here the CDR3 reads CASSVDPQGADTQYF. The DNA for the CDR3 is TGTGCCAGCAGCGTAGACCCCCAGGGGGCAGATACGCAGTATTTT. Full variable domain (outside the CDR3, taken from reference TRBV9 and TRBJ2-3): DSGVTQTPKHLITATGQRVTLRCSPRSGDLSVYWYQQSLDQGLQFLIQYYNGEERAKGNILERFSAQQFPDLHSELNLSSLELGDSALYFCASSVDPQGADTQYFGPGTRLTVL.

V usage is TRBV5-1 and J usage is TRBJ2-1; TRBD2 might be the D (6 bases). The CDR3 loop spans 13 amino acids. V shed 0 bases and J shed 9 bases, with 10 bases lying between them. The germline CDR1 and CDR2 sequences are SGHRS and YFSETQ. For the CDR3, the DNA is TGCGCCAGCAGCTTGGGTCCGGAGGGTGAGCAGTTCTTC. It specifies CASSLGPEGEQFF.

The V call is TRBV6-2 or TRBV6-3, the J call TRBJ1-1; unclear D gene. CDR3 size: 13 residues. Germline CDR1 MNHEY, CDR2 SVGEGT. The V end was cut by 4 bases, the J end by 5 bases, with 11 bases between. The CDR3 nucleotides are TGTGCCAGCAGTTCCCCCCCGAGGACTGAAGCTTTCTTT. Translation gives CASSSPPRTEAFF.

The chain combines TRBV28 with TRBJ2-7; D is possibly TRBD2 (6 bases). Germline V CDR1 and CDR2: MDHEN, SYDVKM. V lost 5 bases, J lost 1 base, and 15 bases lay in between. The CDR3 spans 15 residues. DNA for the CDR3: TGTGCCAGCAGTCCCGCGGGGATGGGGTCCTACGAGCAGTACTTC. It encodes CASSPAGMGSYEQYF.

The rearrangement links TRBV10-3 to TRBJ2-3; 11 bases agree with TRBD2. V shed 8 bases, J shed 4 bases, and the junction held 8 bases outside the gene matches. This CDR3 has 15 amino acids. CDR1 and CDR2 (germline): ENHRY, SYGVKD. The CDR3: CAIGASGRSPDTQYF. The CDR3 DNA reads as TGTGCCATCGGAGCTAGCGGGAGGTCCCCAGATACGCAGTATTTT.

The chain is built from TRBV18 and TRBJ2-2; maybe TRBD2 (5 bases). V lost 0 bases to trimming and J lost 7 bases, with 12 bases between them. Germline values: CDR1 KGHSH, CDR2 LQKENI. This CDR3 contains 15 residues. In DNA form, the CDR3 reads TGTGCCAGCTCACCACCGGGCCAAGGGAGCGGGGAGCTGTTTTTT. This encodes CASSPPGQGSGELFF.